This is a list of T cell receptor beta chains from one sample in a study of CD8+CD57+ T cells in acquired aplastic anemia. TCRdb processed the reads anew with MiXCR; each CDR3 protein has one entry. This table holds approximately 150,000 distinct CDR3 sequences, 71% found once. Input material: sorted CD4+, CD8+, or CD8+CD57+ T cells (not recorded which) from PBMCs. Source of these receptors: a human donor with aplastic anemia. CDR3s include the opening cysteine and the closing phenylalanine or tryptophan. Each record gives: CDR3 protein, CDR3 DNA, clone size, J gene, V gene, D gene. A D gene is named only where the DNA matches it firmly. For some rows the clone size is stated as once, few or many, or as a class when expanded; others skip it.

cdr3_aa: CATQGLGNQPQHF
cdr3_nt: TGTGCCACCCAAGGGCTGGGCAATCAGCCCCAGCATTTT
clone_size: -
j_call: TRBJ1-5
v_call: TRBV24-1
d_call: -

cdr3_aa: CASSYSRGQVISYNSPLHF
cdr3_nt: TGTGCCAGCAGTTACTCAAGGGGACAGGTTATCTCCTATAATTCACCCCTCCACTTT
clone_size: -
j_call: TRBJ1-6
v_call: TRBV6-6
d_call: TRBD1

cdr3_aa: CASSPAGLDGYTF
cdr3_nt: TGTGCCAGCAGCCCTGCTGGCCTGGATGGCTACACCTTC
clone_size: few
j_call: TRBJ1-2
v_call: TRBV9
d_call: -

cdr3_aa: CASSLVPGQTQYF
cdr3_nt: TGTGCCAGCAGCTTAGTTCCGGGCCAGACCCAGTACTTC
clone_size: -
j_call: TRBJ2-5
v_call: TRBV7-8
d_call: -

cdr3_aa: CASSYPSHF
cdr3_nt: TGTGCCAGTAGTTACCCAAGCCACTTT
clone_size: -
j_call: TRBJ1-6
v_call: TRBV19
d_call: -

cdr3_aa: CASSDLASEYGEQFF
cdr3_nt: TGTGCCAGCAGTGACTTAGCTAGCGAATACGGTGAGCAGTTCTTC
clone_size: many
j_call: TRBJ2-1
v_call: TRBV6-4
d_call: -

cdr3_aa: CATTPVPQETQYF
cdr3_nt: TGTGCCACCACCCCCGTGCCTCAAGAGACCCAGTACTTC
clone_size: once
j_call: TRBJ2-5
v_call: TRBV10-3
d_call: -

cdr3_aa: CASRLGADTQYF
cdr3_nt: TGTGCCAGCAGACTAGGGGCAGATACGCAGTATTTT
clone_size: -
j_call: TRBJ2-3
v_call: TRBV7-2
d_call: -

cdr3_aa: CATSRGTSGEPDTQYF
cdr3_nt: TGTGCCACCAGCAGAGGGACTAGCGGGGAGCCAGATACGCAGTATTTT
clone_size: few
j_call: TRBJ2-3
v_call: TRBV15
d_call: TRBD2

cdr3_aa: CASSQARDGFLGYTF
cdr3_nt: TGCGCCAGCAGCCAAGCCCGCGACGGGTTTCTCGGCTACACCTTC
clone_size: -
j_call: TRBJ1-2
v_call: TRBV7-9
d_call: -

cdr3_aa: CARGQPNTGELFF
cdr3_nt: TGTGCCCGGGGGCAGCCGAACACCGGGGAGCTGTTTTTT
clone_size: -
j_call: TRBJ2-2
v_call: TRBV2
d_call: -

cdr3_aa: CSASAGTEGIQPQHF
cdr3_nt: TGCAGTGCTTCCGCCGGGACTGAGGGTATACAGCCCCAGCATTTT
clone_size: many
j_call: TRBJ1-5
v_call: TRBV20-1
d_call: -

cdr3_aa: CASSTHRGGGEQFF
cdr3_nt: TGTGCCAGCAGCACCCACAGGGGTGGCGGTGAGCAGTTCTTC
clone_size: -
j_call: TRBJ2-1
v_call: TRBV7-8
d_call: TRBD1

cdr3_aa: CASAKGQNLQFF
cdr3_nt: TGTGCCAGCGCAAAGGGACAGAACCTGCAGTTCTTC
clone_size: -
j_call: TRBJ2-1
v_call: TRBV7-2
d_call: TRBD1

cdr3_aa: CSVDGGGSGGAYNEQFF
cdr3_nt: TGCAGCGTTGATGGAGGGGGTAGCGGGGGGGCCTACAATGAGCAGTTCTTC
clone_size: -
j_call: TRBJ2-1
v_call: TRBV29-1
d_call: TRBD2

cdr3_aa: CASSPTLGEQFF
cdr3_nt: TGTGCCAGCAGCCCAACCTTGGGTGAGCAGTTCTTC
clone_size: -
j_call: TRBJ2-1
v_call: TRBV7-3
d_call: -

cdr3_aa: CASSLAPRGQGYTF
cdr3_nt: TGTGCCAGCAGCTTAGCCCCCAGGGGGCAAGGCTACACCTTC
clone_size: once
j_call: TRBJ1-2
v_call: TRBV7-9
d_call: TRBD1

cdr3_aa: CASRGAGQGNQPQHF
cdr3_nt: TGTGCCAGCAGGGGGGCGGGACAGGGCAATCAGCCCCAGCATTTT
clone_size: -
j_call: TRBJ1-5
v_call: TRBV2
d_call: TRBD1

cdr3_aa: CASSMGAVSYEQYF
cdr3_nt: TGTGCCAGTAGTATGGGGGCCGTCTCCTACGAGCAGTACTTC
clone_size: few
j_call: TRBJ2-7
v_call: TRBV19
d_call: -

cdr3_aa: CASSAQTGRSNQPQHF
cdr3_nt: TGTGCCAGCAGTGCTCAAACAGGGCGCAGCAATCAGCCCCAGCATTTT
clone_size: -
j_call: TRBJ1-5
v_call: TRBV6-6
d_call: -

cdr3_aa: CAISVDRGNQPQHF
cdr3_nt: TGTGCCATCAGCGTTGACAGGGGCAATCAGCCCCAGCATTTT
clone_size: -
j_call: TRBJ1-5
v_call: TRBV10-3
d_call: TRBD1

cdr3_aa: CASSVLSGMGQETQYF
cdr3_nt: TGTGCCAGCAGCGTACTCTCAGGGATGGGGCAAGAGACCCAGTACTTC
clone_size: -
j_call: TRBJ2-5
v_call: TRBV9
d_call: -

cdr3_aa: CASSSNNLAGVEQYF
cdr3_nt: TGTGCCAGCAGCTCGAACAACCTAGCGGGAGTCGAGCAGTACTTC
clone_size: -
j_call: TRBJ2-7
v_call: TRBV7-2
d_call: TRBD2

cdr3_aa: CASSGLLGEDTQYF
cdr3_nt: TGTGCCAGCAGCGGACTCCTAGGAGAAGATACGCAGTATTTT
clone_size: -
j_call: TRBJ2-3
v_call: TRBV9
d_call: -

cdr3_aa: CASSEGQMYQETQYF
cdr3_nt: TGTGCCAGCAGCGAAGGACAGATGTACCAAGAGACCCAGTACTTC
clone_size: -
j_call: TRBJ2-5
v_call: TRBV2
d_call: -

cdr3_aa: CASSQDGHSNQPQHF
cdr3_nt: TGCGCCAGCAGCCAAGACGGACATAGCAATCAGCCCCAGCATTTT
clone_size: -
j_call: TRBJ1-5
v_call: TRBV5-1
d_call: -

cdr3_aa: CAIRDSNEQYF
cdr3_nt: TGTGCCATCAGAGACTCTAACGAGCAGTACTTC
clone_size: -
j_call: TRBJ2-7
v_call: TRBV10-3
d_call: -

cdr3_aa: CSVLGLGELFF
cdr3_nt: TGCAGCGTTTTGGGGTTGGGGGAGCTGTTTTTT
clone_size: -
j_call: TRBJ2-2
v_call: TRBV29-1
d_call: -

cdr3_aa: CASSSLGEGINTEAFF
cdr3_nt: TGTGCCAGCAGTTCCTTGGGAGAAGGGATCAACACTGAAGCTTTCTTT
clone_size: once
j_call: TRBJ1-1
v_call: TRBV12-3/TRBV12-4
d_call: -

cdr3_aa: CSARLLGAYGNSPLHF
cdr3_nt: TGCAGTGCTAGACTCCTAGGGGCATATGGGAATTCACCCCTCCACTTT
clone_size: -
j_call: TRBJ1-6
v_call: TRBV20-1
d_call: -

cdr3_aa: CASSFLNTGNTIYF
cdr3_nt: TGTGCCAGCAGCTTTCTTAATACCGGAAACACCATATATTTT
clone_size: once
j_call: TRBJ1-3
v_call: TRBV7-2
d_call: -

cdr3_aa: CASSLDRGGTGELFF
cdr3_nt: TGCGCCAGCAGCTTGGATCGGGGGGGGACCGGGGAGCTGTTTTTT
clone_size: -
j_call: TRBJ2-2
v_call: TRBV5-1
d_call: TRBD2